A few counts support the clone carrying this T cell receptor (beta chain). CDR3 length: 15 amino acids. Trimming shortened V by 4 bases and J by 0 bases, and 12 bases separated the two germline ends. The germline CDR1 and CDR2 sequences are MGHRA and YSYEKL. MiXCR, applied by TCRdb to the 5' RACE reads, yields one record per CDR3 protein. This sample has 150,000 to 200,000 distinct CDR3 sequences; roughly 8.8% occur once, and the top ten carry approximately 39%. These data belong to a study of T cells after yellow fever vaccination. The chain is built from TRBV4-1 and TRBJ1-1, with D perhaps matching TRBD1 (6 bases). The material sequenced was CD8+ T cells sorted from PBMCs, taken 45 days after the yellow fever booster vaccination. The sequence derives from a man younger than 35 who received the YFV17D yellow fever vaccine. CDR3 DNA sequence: TGCGCCAGCAGCCCGCTTCAGGGGATGAACACTGAAGCTTTCTTT. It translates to CASSPLQGMNTEAFF.